This T cell receptor beta chain came from a study of T cells in Graves' hyperthyroidism and ophthalmopathy. Study-wide points: A median roughly 6.6 months before onset, the model predicted ophthalmopathy.

Turning to this clonotype: Its antigen is not identified.

CDR1 and CDR2 (germline): SGHDN, FVKESK. Trimming at V came to 4 bases and at J to 12 bases, leaving 12 bases not matched to a gene. The CDR3 covers 14 residues. Researchers took RNA transcripts and amplified the TCR beta CDR3 regions from them. TCR CDR3 underwent first-round RT-PCR with the HTBI primer set. TCRdb analysed the multiplex PCR reads with MiXCR anew, one entry per CDR3 protein. The data contain 750,000 to 900,000 distinct CDR3 sequences, around 39% of them singletons. Clinical symptoms, serum thyroxine, TRAb, thyroid ultrasound and orbital computed tomography established diagnosis. The specimen sequenced was blood. The genes are TRBV14 and TRBJ1-2; 9 nucleotides align to TRBD1. This clonotype was sampled from a man between 18 and 35 years old with Graves' hyperthyroidism. The CDR3 sequence is CASSPRTGEGGNTF. In DNA, the CDR3 is TGTGCCAGCAGCCCCAGGACAGGGGAAGGTGGAAACACCTTC.